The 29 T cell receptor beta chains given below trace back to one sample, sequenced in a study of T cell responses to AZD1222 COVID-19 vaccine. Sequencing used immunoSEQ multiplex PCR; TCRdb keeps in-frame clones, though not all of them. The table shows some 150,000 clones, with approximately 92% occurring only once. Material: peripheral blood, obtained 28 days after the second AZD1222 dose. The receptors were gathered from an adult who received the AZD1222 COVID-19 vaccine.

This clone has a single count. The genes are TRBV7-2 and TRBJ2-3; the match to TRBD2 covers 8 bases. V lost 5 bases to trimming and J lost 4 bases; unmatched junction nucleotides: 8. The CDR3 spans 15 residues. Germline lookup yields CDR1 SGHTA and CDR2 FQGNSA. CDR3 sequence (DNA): TGTGCCAGCAGCCCTCAGACTAGCGCGGCAGATACGCAGTATTTT. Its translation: CASSPQTSAADTQYF.

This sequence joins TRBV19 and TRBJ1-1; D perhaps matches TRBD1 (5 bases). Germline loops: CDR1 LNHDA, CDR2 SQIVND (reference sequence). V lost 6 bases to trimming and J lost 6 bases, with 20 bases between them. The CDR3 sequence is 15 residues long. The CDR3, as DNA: TGTGCCAGTAGCCCGGGGGATGGGGGGGTCGCTGAAGCTTTCTTT. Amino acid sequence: CASSPGDGGVAEAFF.

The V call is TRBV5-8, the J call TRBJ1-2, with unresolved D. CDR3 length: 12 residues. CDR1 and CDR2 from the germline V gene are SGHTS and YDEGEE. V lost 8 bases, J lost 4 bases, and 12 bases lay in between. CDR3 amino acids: CARAVRGYGYTF. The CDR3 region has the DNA TGTGCCAGGGCTGTCCGAGGCTATGGCTACACCTTC.

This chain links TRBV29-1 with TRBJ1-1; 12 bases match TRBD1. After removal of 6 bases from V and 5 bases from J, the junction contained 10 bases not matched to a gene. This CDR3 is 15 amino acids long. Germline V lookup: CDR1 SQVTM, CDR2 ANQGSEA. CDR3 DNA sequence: TGCAGCGTCACCCAGGGACAGGGGGCCGGGACTGAAGCTTTCTTT. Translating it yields CSVTQGQGAGTEAFF.

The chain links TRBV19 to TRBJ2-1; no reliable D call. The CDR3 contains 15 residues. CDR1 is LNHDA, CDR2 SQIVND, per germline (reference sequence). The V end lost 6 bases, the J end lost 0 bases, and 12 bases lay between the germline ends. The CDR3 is CASRWAENSYNEQFF. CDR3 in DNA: TGTGCCAGTAGGTGGGCGGAAAACTCCTACAATGAGCAGTTCTTC.

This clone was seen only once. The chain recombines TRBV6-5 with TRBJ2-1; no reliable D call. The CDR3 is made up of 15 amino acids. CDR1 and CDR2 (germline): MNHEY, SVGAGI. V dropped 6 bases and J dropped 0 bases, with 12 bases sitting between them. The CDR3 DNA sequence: TGTGCCAGCAGAAATCGTCATTCCTCCTACAATGAGCAGTTCTTC. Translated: CASRNRHSSYNEQFF.

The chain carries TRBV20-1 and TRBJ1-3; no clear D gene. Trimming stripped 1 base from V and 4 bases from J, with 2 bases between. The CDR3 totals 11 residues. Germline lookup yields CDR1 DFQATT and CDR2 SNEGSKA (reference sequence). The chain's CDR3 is CSARVGNTIYF. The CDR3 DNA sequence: TGCAGTGCTAGAGTCGGAAACACCATATATTTT.

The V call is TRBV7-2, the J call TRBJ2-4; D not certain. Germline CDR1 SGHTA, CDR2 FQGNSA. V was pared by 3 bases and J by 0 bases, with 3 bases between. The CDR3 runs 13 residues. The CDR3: CASSFLAKNIQYF. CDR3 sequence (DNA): TGTGCCAGCAGCTTCCTAGCCAAAAACATTCAGTACTTC.

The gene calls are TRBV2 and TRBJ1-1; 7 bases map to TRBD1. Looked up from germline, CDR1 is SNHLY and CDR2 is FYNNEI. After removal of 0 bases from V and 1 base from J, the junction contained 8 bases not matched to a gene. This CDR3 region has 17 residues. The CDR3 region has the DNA TGTGCCAGCAGTGAAGCCCGCCGGACAGGTCGGAACACTGAAGCTTTCTTT. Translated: CASSEARRTGRNTEAFF.

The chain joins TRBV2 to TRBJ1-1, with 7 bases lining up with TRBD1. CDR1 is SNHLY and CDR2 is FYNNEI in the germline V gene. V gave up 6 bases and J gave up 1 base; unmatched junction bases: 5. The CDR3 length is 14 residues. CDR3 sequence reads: CASSPDRENTEAFF. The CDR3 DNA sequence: TGTGCCAGCAGCCCCGACAGGGAGAACACTGAAGCTTTCTTT.

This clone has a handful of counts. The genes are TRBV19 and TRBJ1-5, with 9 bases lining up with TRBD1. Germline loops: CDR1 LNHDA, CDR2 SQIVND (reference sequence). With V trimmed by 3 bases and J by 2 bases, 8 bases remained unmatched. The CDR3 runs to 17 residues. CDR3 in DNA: TGTGCCAGTAGTATGGCCACAGGGGGCAAGGGCAATCAGCCCCAGCATTTT. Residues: CASSMATGGKGNQPQHF.

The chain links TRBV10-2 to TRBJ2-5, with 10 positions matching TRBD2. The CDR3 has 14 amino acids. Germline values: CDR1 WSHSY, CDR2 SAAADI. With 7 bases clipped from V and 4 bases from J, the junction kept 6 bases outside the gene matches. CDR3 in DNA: TGCGCCAGCAAGCGGGAGGGCGCGGGAGAGACCCAGTACTTC. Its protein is CASKREGAGETQYF.

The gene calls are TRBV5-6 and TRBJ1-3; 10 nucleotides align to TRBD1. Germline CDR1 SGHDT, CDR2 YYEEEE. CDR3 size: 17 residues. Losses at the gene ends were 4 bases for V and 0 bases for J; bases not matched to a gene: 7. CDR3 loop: CASSARDRGFSGNTIYF. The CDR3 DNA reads TGTGCCAGCAGCGCGAGGGACAGGGGATTCTCTGGAAACACCATATATTTT.

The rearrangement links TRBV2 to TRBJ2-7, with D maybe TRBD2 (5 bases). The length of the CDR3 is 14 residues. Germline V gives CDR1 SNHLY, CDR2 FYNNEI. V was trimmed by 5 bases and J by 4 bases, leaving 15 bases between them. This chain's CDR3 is CASSILVGSYEQYF. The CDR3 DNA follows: TGTGCCAGCAGTATACTAGTCGGAAGTTACGAGCAGTACTTC.

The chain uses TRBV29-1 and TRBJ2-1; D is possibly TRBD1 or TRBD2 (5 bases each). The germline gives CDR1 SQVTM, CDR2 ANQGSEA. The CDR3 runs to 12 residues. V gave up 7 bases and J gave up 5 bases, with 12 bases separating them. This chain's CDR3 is CSAGTWNNEQFF. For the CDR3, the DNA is TGCAGCGCTGGGACCTGGAACAATGAGCAGTTCTTC.

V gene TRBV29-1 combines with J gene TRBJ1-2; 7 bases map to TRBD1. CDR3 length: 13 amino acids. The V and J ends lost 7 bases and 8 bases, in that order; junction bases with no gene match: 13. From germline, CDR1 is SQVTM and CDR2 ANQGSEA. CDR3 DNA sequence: TGCAGCGCCCGTCCCGAGGGGGCGGGGGGCTACACCTTC. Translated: CSARPEGAGGYTF.

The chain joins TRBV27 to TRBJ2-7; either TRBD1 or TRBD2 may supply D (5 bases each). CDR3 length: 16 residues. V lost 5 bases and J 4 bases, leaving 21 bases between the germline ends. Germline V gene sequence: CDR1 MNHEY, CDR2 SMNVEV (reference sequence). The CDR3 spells CASSLRWDGSGYEQYF. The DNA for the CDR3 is TGTGCCAGCAGTCTACGGTGGGACGGTTCAGGGTACGAGCAGTACTTC.

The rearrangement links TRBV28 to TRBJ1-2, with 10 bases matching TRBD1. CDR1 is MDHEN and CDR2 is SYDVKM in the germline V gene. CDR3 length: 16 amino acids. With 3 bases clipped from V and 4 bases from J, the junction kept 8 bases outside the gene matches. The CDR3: CASSLKSTGGLYGYTF. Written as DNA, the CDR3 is TGTGCCAGCAGTTTGAAGTCGACAGGGGGCCTCTATGGCTACACCTTC.

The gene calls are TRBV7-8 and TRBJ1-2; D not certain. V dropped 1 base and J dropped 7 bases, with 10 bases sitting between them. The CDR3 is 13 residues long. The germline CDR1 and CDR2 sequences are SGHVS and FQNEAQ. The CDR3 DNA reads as TGTGCCAGCAGCTTAGAATTCCTGGTTGGCTACACCTTC. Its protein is CASSLEFLVGYTF. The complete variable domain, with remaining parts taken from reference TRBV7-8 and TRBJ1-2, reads GAGVSQSPRYKVAKRGQDVALRCDPISGHVSLFWYQQALGQGPEFLTYFQNEAQLDKSGLPSDRFFAERPEGSVSTLKIQRTQQEDSAVYLCASSLEFLVGYTFGSGTRLTVV.

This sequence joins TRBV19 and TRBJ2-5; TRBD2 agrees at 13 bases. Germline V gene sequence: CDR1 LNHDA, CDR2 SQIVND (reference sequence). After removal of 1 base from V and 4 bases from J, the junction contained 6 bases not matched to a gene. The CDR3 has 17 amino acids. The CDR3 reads CASSIGTSGRAGETQYF. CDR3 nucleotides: TGTGCCAGTAGTATAGGAACTAGCGGGAGGGCCGGAGAGACCCAGTACTTC.

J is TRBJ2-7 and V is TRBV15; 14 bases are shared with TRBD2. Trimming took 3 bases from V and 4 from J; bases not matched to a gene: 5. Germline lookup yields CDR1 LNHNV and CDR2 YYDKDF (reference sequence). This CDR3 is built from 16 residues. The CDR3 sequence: CATSRGLAGVRYEQYF. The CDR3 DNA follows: TGTGCCACCAGCAGGGGACTAGCGGGAGTTCGGTACGAGCAGTACTTC. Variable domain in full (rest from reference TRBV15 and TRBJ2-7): DAMVIQNPRYQVTQFGKPVTLSCSQTLNHNVMYWYQQKSSQAPKLLFHYYDKDFNNEADTPDNFQSRRPNTSFCFLDIRSPGLGDTAMYLCATSRGLAGVRYEQYFGPGTRLTVT.

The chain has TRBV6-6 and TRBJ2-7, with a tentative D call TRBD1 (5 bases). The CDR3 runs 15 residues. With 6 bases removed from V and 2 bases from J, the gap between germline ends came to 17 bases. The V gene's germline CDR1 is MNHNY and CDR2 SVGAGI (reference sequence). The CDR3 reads CASSLTEALAYEQYF. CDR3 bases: TGTGCCAGCAGCCTGACAGAGGCCTTGGCCTACGAGCAGTACTTC.

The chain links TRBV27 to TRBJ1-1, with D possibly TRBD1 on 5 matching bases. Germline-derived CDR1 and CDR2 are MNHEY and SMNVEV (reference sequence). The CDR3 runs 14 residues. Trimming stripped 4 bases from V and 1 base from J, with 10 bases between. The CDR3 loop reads CASSYLGANTEAFF. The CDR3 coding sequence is TGTGCCAGCAGTTATTTAGGGGCGAACACTGAAGCTTTCTTT.

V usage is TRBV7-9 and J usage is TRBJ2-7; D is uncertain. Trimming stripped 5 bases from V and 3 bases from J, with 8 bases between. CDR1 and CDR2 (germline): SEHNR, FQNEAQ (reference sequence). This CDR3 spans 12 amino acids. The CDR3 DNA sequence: TGTGCCAGCAGCACCGTGGACTACGAGCAGTACTTC. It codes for CASSTVDYEQYF.

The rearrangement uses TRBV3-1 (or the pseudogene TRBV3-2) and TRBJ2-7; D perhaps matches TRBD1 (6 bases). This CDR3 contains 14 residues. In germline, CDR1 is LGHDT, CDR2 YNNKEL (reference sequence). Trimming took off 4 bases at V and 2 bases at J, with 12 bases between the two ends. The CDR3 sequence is CASSPNRDAYEQYF. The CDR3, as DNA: TGTGCCAGCAGCCCAAACAGGGACGCCTACGAGCAGTACTTC.

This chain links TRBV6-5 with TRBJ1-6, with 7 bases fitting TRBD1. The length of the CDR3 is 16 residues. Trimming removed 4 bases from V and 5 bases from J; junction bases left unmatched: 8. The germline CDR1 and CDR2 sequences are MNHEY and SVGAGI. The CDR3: CASSFDRTGDNSPLHF. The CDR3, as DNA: TGTGCCAGCAGTTTCGACCGGACAGGCGATAATTCACCCCTCCACTTT.

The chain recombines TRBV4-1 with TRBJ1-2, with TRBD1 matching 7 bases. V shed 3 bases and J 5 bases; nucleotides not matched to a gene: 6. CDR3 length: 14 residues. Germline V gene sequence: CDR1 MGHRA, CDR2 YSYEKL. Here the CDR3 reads CASSHGDSLYGYTF. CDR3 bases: TGCGCCAGCAGCCATGGGGACAGTTTATATGGCTACACCTTC.

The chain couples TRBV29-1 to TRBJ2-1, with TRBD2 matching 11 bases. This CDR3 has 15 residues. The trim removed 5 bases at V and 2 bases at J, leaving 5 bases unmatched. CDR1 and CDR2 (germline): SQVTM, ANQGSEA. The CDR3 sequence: CSVLGLAGPYNEQFF. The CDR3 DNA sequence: TGCAGCGTTCTTGGACTAGCGGGCCCCTACAATGAGCAGTTCTTC.

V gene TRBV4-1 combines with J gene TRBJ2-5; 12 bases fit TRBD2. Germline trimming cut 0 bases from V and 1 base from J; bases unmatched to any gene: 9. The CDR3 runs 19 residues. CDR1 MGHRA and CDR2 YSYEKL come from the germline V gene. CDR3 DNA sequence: TGCGCCAGCAGCCAAGATCAGTCAGGACTAGCGGGACCCCAAGAGACCCAGTACTTC. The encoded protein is CASSQDQSGLAGPQETQYF.